The clone carrying this T cell receptor beta chain was seen ten or more times. The data are from a study of T cells in Graves' hyperthyroidism and ophthalmopathy. Any patient presenting with uncontrolled infection, other autoimmune disease, pregnancy or lactation was left out. On the basis of clinical symptoms, serum thyroxine and TRAb, thyroid ultrasound and orbital computed tomography, diagnoses were made. RNA transcripts gave rise to amplified TCR beta CDR3 regions. Using the HTBI primer set, a first-round RT-PCR was run on the TCR CDR3. TCRdb re-analysed the multiplex PCR reads in MiXCR, keeping a single row per CDR3 protein. Seen here are a few hundred thousand distinct CDR3 sequences, about 15% observed once, and the top ten hold approximately 20%. The receptor was isolated from a woman in her sixties with Graves' ophthalmopathy. Sequenced sample: blood.

CDR3 amino acids: CASSYAGQGNRETQYF. CDR3 nucleotide sequence: TGTGCCAGCAGTTACGCGGGACAGGGGAATCGAGAGACCCAGTACTTC. The V and J genes are TRBV6-1 and TRBJ2-5; 10 nucleotides align to TRBD1. The CDR3 is 16 residues long. In germline, CDR1 is MNHNS, CDR2 SASEGT. The ends lost 5 bases at V and 4 bases at J; junction bases unmatched: 10.